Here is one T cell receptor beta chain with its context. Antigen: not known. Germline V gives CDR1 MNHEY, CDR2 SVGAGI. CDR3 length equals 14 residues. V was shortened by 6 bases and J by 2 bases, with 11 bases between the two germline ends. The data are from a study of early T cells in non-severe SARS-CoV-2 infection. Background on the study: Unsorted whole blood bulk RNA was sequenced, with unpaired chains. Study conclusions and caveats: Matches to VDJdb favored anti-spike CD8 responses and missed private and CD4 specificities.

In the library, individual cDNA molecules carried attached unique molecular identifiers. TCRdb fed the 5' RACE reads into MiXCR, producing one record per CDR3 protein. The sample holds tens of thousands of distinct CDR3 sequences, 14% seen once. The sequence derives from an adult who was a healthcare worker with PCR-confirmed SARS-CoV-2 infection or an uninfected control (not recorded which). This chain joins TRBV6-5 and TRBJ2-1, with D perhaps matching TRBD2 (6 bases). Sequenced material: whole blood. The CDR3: CASRTPGAYNEQFF. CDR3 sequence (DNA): TGTGCCAGCAGGACTCCGGGAGCCTACAATGAGCAGTTCTTC.